These T cell receptor beta chains were read from a single sample in a study of T cell responses to AZD1222 COVID-19 vaccine. The assay was immunoSEQ multiplex PCR, and TCRdb's table has in-frame clones only and misses some. The data hold 180,000 or so clones, with about nine tenths observed a single time. Sequenced here: peripheral blood, sampled 28 days after the second AZD1222 dose. The source is an adult who received the AZD1222 COVID-19 vaccine. Each CDR3 is given with its conserved first and last residue. Each record gives: J gene, D gene, V gene, clone size, CDR3 protein, CDR3 DNA. D genes are given only for firm matches. Some rows have no size entry. The others give once, few or many, or a class for an expanded clone.

TRBJ2-7,-,TRBV28,-,CASTVVGQGGREQYF,TGTGCCAGCACTGTAGTAGGGCAGGGGGGACGCGAGCAGTACTTC
TRBJ2-5,TRBD1,TRBV6-5,-,CASSRQGRETQYF,TGTGCCAGCAGCCGACAGGGCCGGGAGACCCAGTACTTC
TRBJ2-7,TRBD2,TRBV6-1,-,CASNSGEGGSYEQYF,TGTGCCAGCAACTCGGGGGAGGGAGGCTCCTACGAGCAGTACTTC
TRBJ2-7,-,TRBV27,once,CASSSGRGSYEQYF,-
TRBJ2-1,-,TRBV11-2,-,CASSSLALGNEQFF,TGTGCCAGCAGCTCGTTAGCACTTGGGAATGAGCAGTTCTTC
TRBJ2-5,-,TRBV3-1/TRBV3-2,-,CASSRGHRAGETQYF,TGTGCCAGCAGCCGAGGTCATAGGGCCGGAGAGACCCAGTACTTC
TRBJ1-2,-,TRBV18,-,CASSPGVTNGYTF,TGTGCCAGCTCACCGGGAGTGACCAATGGCTACACCTTC
TRBJ2-1,-,TRBV19,-,CASSLNRGDEQFF,TGTGCCAGTAGTCTAAACCGTGGGGATGAGCAGTTCTTC
TRBJ1-6,-,TRBV7-2,-,CASSVTGTPGLHF,TGTGCCAGCAGCGTAACCGGGACACCGGGGCTCCACTTT
TRBJ1-5,TRBD1,TRBV3-1/TRBV3-2,-,CASSLGTGENQPQHF,TGTGCCAGCAGCCTCGGGACAGGGGAAAATCAGCCCCAGCATTTT
TRBJ1-5,-,TRBV19,-,CASREGRRFSNQPQHF,TGTGCCAGTAGGGAGGGTAGGCGGTTTAGCAATCAGCCCCAGCATTTT
TRBJ2-4,TRBD1,TRBV6-1,-,CASSDNLRQGLGNIQYF,TGTGCCAGCAGTGACAACCTGAGACAGGGCCTAGGGAACATTCAGTACTTC
TRBJ2-7,-,TRBV4-1,-,CASSQLTRLGEQYF,TGCGCCAGCAGCCAGCTGACTCGGCTGGGGGAGCAGTACTTC
TRBJ1-6,-,TRBV4-1,-,CATSSSSYNSPLHF,TGCGCCACCTCGTCGAGCTCCTATAATTCACCCCTCCACTTT
TRBJ2-3,TRBD2,TRBV5-6,-,CASSLAWREGLGTDTQYF,TGTGCCAGCAGCTTGGCCTGGCGGGAGGGCCTCGGCACAGATACGCAGTATTTT
TRBJ1-1,-,TRBV6-5,-,CASIGSGGGRAFF,TGTGCCAGCATAGGGTCGGGAGGAGGGCGAGCTTTCTTT
TRBJ2-3,-,TRBV28,-,CASSFRFTDTQYF,TGTGCCAGCAGTTTTAGATTCACAGATACGCAGTATTTT
TRBJ2-7,-,TRBV4-1,-,CASSQATGNFYEQYF,TGCGCCAGCAGCCAAGCAACAGGGAATTTCTACGAGCAGTACTTC
TRBJ1-4,-,TRBV10-3,-,CAISGPGSEEKLFF,TGTGCCATCAGTGGTCCAGGGTCGGAAGAAAAACTGTTTTTT
TRBJ1-4,-,TRBV21-1,-,CASSKGRGQEKLFF,TGTGCCAGCAGCAAAGGGAGGGGGCAGGAAAAACTGTTTTTT
TRBJ1-6,TRBD1,TRBV5-1,medium-sized,CASSLYHRGSPLHF,TGCGCCAGCAGCTTGTACCACAGGGGTTCACCCCTCCACTTT
TRBJ1-1,-,TRBV4-2,-,CASSQGDAGADTEAFF,TGTGCCAGCAGCCAAGGGGATGCGGGGGCGGACACTGAAGCTTTCTTT
TRBJ2-1,-,TRBV24-1,-,CATSEAGSYNEQFF,TGTGCCACCAGTGAGGCCGGCTCCTACAATGAGCAGTTCTTC
TRBJ1-2,-,TRBV5-1,-,CASSPGLTANYGYTF,TGCGCCAGCAGCCCAGGACTTACAGCTAACTATGGCTACACCTTC
TRBJ1-2,-,TRBV18,-,CASSPGSWGLNYGYTF,TGTGCCAGCTCACCCGGTAGTTGGGGTTTAAACTATGGCTACACCTTC
TRBJ1-3,-,TRBV2,-,CASSRGDRSGNTIYF,TGTGCCAGCAGTCGAGGTGACAGGTCTGGAAACACCATATATTTT
TRBJ2-7,TRBD2,TRBV9,once,CASSVGGRAYEQYF,TGTGCCAGCAGCGTAGGCGGGAGGGCGTACGAGCAGTACTTC
TRBJ2-7,TRBD2,TRBV28,-,CASTLGAGGRIEQYF,TGTGCCAGCACCTTGGGCGCGGGAGGGCGGATCGAGCAGTACTTC
TRBJ2-2,TRBD2,TRBV7-3,-,CASSSGTSNAGELFF,TGTGCCAGCAGCTCCGGGACTAGCAATGCCGGGGAGCTGTTTTTT
TRBJ1-2,TRBD1,TRBV9,-,CASRGTTGNGYTF,TGTGCCAGCAGGGGGACGACAGGGAATGGCTACACCTTC
TRBJ2-3,-,TRBV11-2,-,CASRGTSDTQYF,TGTGCCAGCAGGGGGACCTCAGATACGCAGTATTTT
TRBJ2-3,-,TRBV6-5,-,CASSKSTDTQYF,TGTGCCAGCAGTAAGTCCACAGATACGCAGTATTTT
TRBJ1-2,TRBD1,TRBV6-2/TRBV6-3,-,CASSRLRDRGPTNYGYTF,TGTGCCAGCAGTCGCCTTAGGGACAGGGGACCTACGAACTATGGCTACACCTTC
TRBJ2-2,TRBD1,TRBV28,-,CASSFWVLIGQGIANTGELFF,TGTGCCAGCAGTTTCTGGGTACTGATCGGACAGGGGATCGCGAACACCGGGGAGCTGTTTTTT
TRBJ2-2,-,TRBV5-5,-,CASSASSIDTNTGELFF,TGTGCCAGCAGCGCGAGCTCGATCGACACGAACACCGGGGAGCTGTTTTTT
TRBJ2-3,TRBD1,TRBV11-2,-,CASSLGTGDTDTQYF,TGTGCCAGCAGCTTAGGTACAGGGGACACAGATACGCAGTATTTT
TRBJ2-5,TRBD2,TRBV9,-,CASSVAWGGDQETQYF,TGTGCCAGCAGCGTAGCTTGGGGAGGGGATCAAGAGACCCAGTACTTC
TRBJ2-1,-,TRBV19,-,CASSVGPNEQFF,TGTGCCAGTTCAGTGGGCCCCAATGAGCAGTTCTTC
TRBJ1-1,TRBD1,TRBV7-2,-,CASSLAATTGGTEAFF,TGTGCCAGCAGCTTAGCGGCAACGACAGGGGGCACTGAAGCTTTCTTT
TRBJ2-3,TRBD2,TRBV6-5,-,CASSYLSGRITDTQYF,TGTGCCAGCAGTTACCTTAGCGGGAGGATCACAGATACGCAGTATTTT
TRBJ2-7,-,TRBV4-3,-,CASSQDLGGRDEQYF,TGCGCCAGCAGCCAAGATTTGGGGGGTCGGGACGAGCAGTACTTC
TRBJ1-1,-,TRBV6-1,-,CASSEVLSRTEAFF,TGTGCCAGCAGTGAAGTATTAAGCCGTACTGAAGCTTTCTTT
TRBJ1-2,-,TRBV28,-,CASSPSDGYTF,TGTGCCAGCAGTCCCTCGGATGGCTACACCTTC
TRBJ2-7,TRBD1,TRBV12-3/TRBV12-4,few,CASRGEDRDRQYF,TGTGCCAGCAGAGGGGAGGACAGGGATAGGCAGTACTTC
TRBJ2-6,TRBD1,TRBV20-1,-,CSASLLQGSGANVLTF,TGCAGTGCTAGTCTCTTACAGGGGTCAGGGGCCAACGTCCTGACTTTC